Listed here are 20 T cell receptor beta chains from one sample, sequenced in a study of vaccination effects on CD4 cells after COVID-19. These receptors lack a known antigen. Investigators separated out CD4+ T cells once approximately 9 days of culture had passed. Measured with immunoSEQ multiplex PCR; TCRdb has only the in-frame clones, and not every one. This repertoire shows about 58,000 clones, roughly 80% found once; its top ten account for roughly 3.2%. The specimen comprised CD4+ T cells from PBMCs cultured without peptide, sampled before COVID-19 vaccination. The receptors come from a human donor who received a COVID-19 vaccine.

The rearrangement links TRBV2 to TRBJ1-2; D is uncertain. Germline V CDR1 and CDR2: SNHLY, FYNNEI. Deletions cut 6 bases from V and 4 bases from J, with 12 bases between. The CDR3 is made up of 13 amino acids. As DNA, the CDR3 is TGTGCCAGCAGGGTTCAGCAATCCTATGGCTACACCTTC. Its protein product is CASRVQQSYGYTF.

The chain is built from TRBV18 and TRBJ2-2, with D perhaps assigned TRBD1 or TRBD2 (5 bases each). Germline CDR1 is KGHSH and CDR2 is LQKENI. CDR3 length: 15 amino acids. Trimming removed 7 bases from V and 7 bases from J, with 19 bases in between. CDR3 sequence: CASCPSTGAFGELFF. The CDR3 coding sequence is TGTGCCAGCTGTCCGTCCACCGGGGCGTTCGGGGAGCTGTTTTTT.

The CDR3: CASSVGPGFNEQFF. CDR3 nucleotides: TGTGCCAGCAGCGTTGGTCCCGGGTTCAATGAGCAGTTCTTC. V and J are TRBV9 and TRBJ2-1; D unresolved. Germline CDR1 is SGDLS and CDR2 is YYNGEE. V was pared by 2 bases and J by 6 bases, with 12 bases between. The CDR3 has 14 amino acids. Drawing the rest from reference TRBV9 and TRBJ2-1, the complete variable domain is DSGVTQTPKHLITATGQRVTLRCSPRSGDLSVYWYQQSLDQGLQFLIQYYNGEERAKGNILERFSAQQFPDLHSELNLSSLELGDSALYFCASSVGPGFNEQFFGPGTRLTVL.

In its sample, this clone was seen once. The chain uses TRBV4-3 and TRBJ1-2; perhaps TRBD1 as D (5 bases). Germline V gives CDR1 LGHNA, CDR2 YSLEER. This CDR3 has 15 residues. V dropped 0 bases and J dropped 4 bases, with 12 bases sitting between them. The CDR3 here is CASSQEYPGPYGYTF. DNA for the CDR3: TGCGCCAGCAGCCAAGAGTACCCGGGGCCCTATGGCTACACCTTC.

This chain connects TRBV3-1 (or the pseudogene TRBV3-2) to TRBJ2-7; possibly TRBD1 for D (5 bases). The length of the CDR3 is 14 residues. The V gene's germline CDR1 is LGHDT and CDR2 YNNKEL (reference sequence). The V end was cut by 1 base, the J end by 3 bases, with 10 bases between. CDR3 bases: TGTGCCAGCAGCCAAGCCAGGGATCTCTACGAGCAGTACGTC. Translation gives CASSQARDLYEQYV.

The V call is TRBV12-3 or TRBV12-4, the J call TRBJ1-2; D gene uncertain. The CDR3 loop spans 12 amino acids. V was cut by 3 bases and J by 5 bases, with 7 bases left in between. CDR3 region: CASSFRGYGYTF. The CDR3 DNA reads TGTGCCAGCAGTTTCCGGGGTTATGGCTACACCTTC.

The gene calls are TRBV4-1 and TRBJ1-1, with D uncertain. V dropped 1 base and J dropped 0 bases, with 12 bases sitting between them. The germline V gene encodes CDR1 MGHRA and CDR2 YSYEKL. This CDR3 comprises 16 residues. CDR3 region: CASSQGVVSLNTEAFF. CDR3 in DNA: TGCGCCAGCAGCCAAGGAGTAGTCAGCTTGAACACTGAAGCTTTCTTT.

The chain joins TRBV7-2 to TRBJ2-4, with a tentative D call TRBD1 (5 bases). The CDR3 loop spans 19 amino acids. Per the germline V gene, CDR1 is SGHTA and CDR2 is FQGNSA. Trimming removed 1 base at V and 0 bases at J, with 19 bases between. CDR3 loop: CASSLVETVISLAKNIQYF. The DNA of the CDR3 is TGTGCCAGCAGCTTAGTAGAGACAGTAATCTCCTTAGCCAAAAACATTCAGTACTTC.

The chain uses TRBV5-1 and TRBJ2-3; D call uncertain. Trimming pared 4 bases from V and 0 bases from J, leaving 9 bases between. The CDR3 sequence is 14 residues long. Looked up from germline, CDR1 is SGHRS and CDR2 is YFSETQ. In DNA form, the CDR3 reads TGCGCCAGCAGCCCCCCGGGCAGCACAGATACGCAGTATTTT. This sequence encodes CASSPPGSTDTQYF.

This rearrangement joins TRBV18 to TRBJ2-3, with 11 bases fitting TRBD2. Trimming at V came to 4 bases and at J to 5 bases, leaving 5 bases not matched to a gene. The germline V gene has CDR1 KGHSH and CDR2 LQKENI. The CDR3 has 15 amino acids. The CDR3 nucleotides are TGTGCCAGCTCACAGACTAGCGGGGCTATAGATACGCAGTATTTT. Translation: CASSQTSGAIDTQYF.

The chain uses TRBV2 and TRBJ2-4; perhaps D is TRBD1 or TRBD2 (5 bases each). Germline CDR1 SNHLY, CDR2 FYNNEI. The CDR3 length is 16 residues. The V and J ends lost 7 bases and 1 base respectively, with 17 bases between them. CDR3 sequence: CASTRDVNSAKNIQYF. CDR3 nucleotides: TGTGCCAGCACCCGGGACGTTAATTCTGCCAAAAACATTCAGTACTTC.

The J gene is TRBJ2-3, the V gene TRBV19; 7 bases match TRBD2. The V gene's germline CDR1 is LNHDA and CDR2 SQIVND (reference sequence). J was trimmed by 6 bases and V by 9 bases; bases with no gene match: 9. The CDR3 consists of 13 residues. In DNA form, the CDR3 reads TGTGCCAGCGGGGGGTGGGGATCCGATACGCAGTATTTT. It specifies CASGGWGSDTQYF.

The chain employs TRBV2 and TRBJ1-2; 10 bases align to TRBD1. V trimming: 6 bases; J trimming: 4 bases; junction bases outside the gene matches: 2. Germline V CDR1 and CDR2: SNHLY, FYNNEI. CDR3 length equals 13 residues. The DNA for the CDR3 is TGTGCCAGCAGGGACAGGGGGGGCTATGGCTACACCTTC. This sequence encodes CASRDRGGYGYTF.

The chain carries TRBV7-9 and TRBJ1-4; D not resolved. CDR1 is SEHNR and CDR2 is FQNEAQ in the germline V gene (reference sequence). Deletions cut 4 bases from V and 5 bases from J, with 11 bases between. CDR3 size: 14 residues. CDR3 DNA sequence: TGTGCCAGCAGCTACCTGACAAAAAATGAAAAACTGTTTTTT. Residues: CASSYLTKNEKLFF. The full variable domain, completed using reference TRBV7-9 and TRBJ1-4, is DTGVSQNPRHKITKRGQNVTFRCDPISEHNRLYWYRQTLGQGPEFLTYFQNEAQLEKSRLLSDRFSAERPKGSFSTLEIQRTEQGDSAMYLCASSYLTKNEKLFFGSGTQLSVL.

The chain has TRBV3-1 (or the pseudogene TRBV3-2) and TRBJ2-1; 8 bases line up with TRBD1. Germline values: CDR1 LGHDT, CDR2 YNNKEL (reference sequence). Unmatched junction bases numbered 6, after V lost 3 bases and J lost 2 bases. The CDR3 is 16 amino acids. CDR3 DNA sequence: TGTGCCAGCAGCCAGCCAGGACAGGGTCCCTACAATGAGCAGTTCTTC. Its protein is CASSQPGQGPYNEQFF.

The chain joins TRBV6-1 to TRBJ2-5; D ambiguous. The CDR3 length is 14 residues. CDR1 and CDR2 from the germline V gene are MNHNS and SASEGT. V dropped 2 bases and J dropped 2 bases, with 9 bases sitting between them. The CDR3 spells CASSENPGQETQYF. The CDR3 nucleotides read TGTGCCAGCAGTGAAAACCCAGGTCAAGAGACCCAGTACTTC.

The rearrangement uses TRBV7-2 and TRBJ1-5; the match to TRBD1 covers 9 bases. CDR1 and CDR2 from the germline V gene are SGHTA and FQGNSA. The CDR3 is 13 amino acids. The junction had 5 bases not matched to a gene; V was cut back by 5 bases and J by 9 bases. CDR3 bases: TGTGCCAGCAGCCCCGGACAGGGGATGCCCCAGCATTTT. It encodes CASSPGQGMPQHF.

In DNA, the CDR3 is TGTGCCAGCAGCCGCGGGATAAGTGGGTATCAGCCCCAGCATTTT. Protein: CASSRGISGYQPQHF. The chain uses TRBV6-2 or TRBV6-3 and TRBJ1-5, with no clear D. Per the germline V gene, CDR1 is MNHEY and CDR2 is SVGEGT. This CDR3 is 15 amino acids long. Trimming left V 6 bases short and J 5 bases short, with 17 bases between.

The chain recombines TRBV6-5 with TRBJ1-2; the match to TRBD1 covers 7 bases. Germline loops: CDR1 MNHEY, CDR2 SVGAGI. The ends lost 8 bases at V and 3 bases at J; junction bases unmatched: 6. The CDR3 sequence is 13 residues long. CDR3 region: CASGRGRDYGYTF. As DNA, the CDR3 is TGTGCCAGCGGGAGGGGGCGAGACTATGGCTACACCTTC.

This clone was counted only a few times. This chain connects TRBV10-2 to TRBJ2-5, with 8 bases that match TRBD1. CDR1 and CDR2 from the germline V gene are WSHSY and SAAADI. The CDR3 spans 13 residues. V trimming: 5 bases; J trimming: 3 bases; junction bases outside the gene matches: 2. CDR3: CASSRQGKETQYF. CDR3 coding DNA: TGCGCCAGCAGTAGACAGGGGAAAGAGACCCAGTACTTC.